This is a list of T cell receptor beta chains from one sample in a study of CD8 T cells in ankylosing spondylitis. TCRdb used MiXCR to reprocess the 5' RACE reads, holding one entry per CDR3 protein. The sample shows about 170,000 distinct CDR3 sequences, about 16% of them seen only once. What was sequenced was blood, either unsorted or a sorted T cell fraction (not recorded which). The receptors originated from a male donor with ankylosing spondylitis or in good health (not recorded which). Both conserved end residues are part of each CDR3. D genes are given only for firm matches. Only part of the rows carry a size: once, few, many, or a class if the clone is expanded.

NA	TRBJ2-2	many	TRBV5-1	CASSFEGMNTGELFF	TGCGCCAGCAGCTTCGAGGGAATGAACACCGGGGAGCTGTTTTTT
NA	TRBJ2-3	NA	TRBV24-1	CATSDPTTDTQYF	TGTGCCACCAGTGATCCGACCACAGATACGCAGTATTTT
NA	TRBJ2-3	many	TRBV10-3	CATQSDTQYF	TGTGCCACTCAATCAGATACGCAGTATTTT
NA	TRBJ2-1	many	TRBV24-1	CATSDLLAGDYNEQFF	TGTGCCACCAGTGACCTTCTGGCCGGAGACTACAATGAGCAGTTCTTC
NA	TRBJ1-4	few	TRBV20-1	CSALGTNEKLFF	TGCAGTGCTCTCGGAACTAATGAAAAACTGTTTTTT
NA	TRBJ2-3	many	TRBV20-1	CSAVKSGASTDTQYF	TGCAGTGCCGTAAAGAGCGGTGCTAGCACAGATACGCAGTATTTT
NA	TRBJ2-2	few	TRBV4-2	CASSQYRDTTGELFF	TGTGCCAGCAGCCAATACCGGGACACCACCGGGGAGCTGTTTTTT
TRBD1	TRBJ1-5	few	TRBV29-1	CSVVDRGSMAQHF	TGCAGCGTTGTCGACAGGGGATCTATGGCCCAGCATTTT
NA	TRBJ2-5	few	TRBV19	CASSIDIPSPQETQYF	TGTGCCAGTAGTATAGATATTCCCTCACCTCAAGAGACCCAGTACTTC
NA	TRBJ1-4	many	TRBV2	CASSVGGLREKLFF	TGTGCCAGCAGTGTCGGGGGGCTTCGGGAAAAACTGTTTTTT
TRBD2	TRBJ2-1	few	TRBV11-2	CASSLEGTSGSRGNEQFF	TGTGCCAGCAGCTTAGAGGGGACTAGCGGGAGCCGAGGAAATGAGCAGTTCTTC
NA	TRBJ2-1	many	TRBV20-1	CSAKNNRAGQFF	TGCAGTGCTAAAAATAACAGGGCCGGGCAGTTCTTC
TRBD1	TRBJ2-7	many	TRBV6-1	CASSEAGTGLNF	TGTGCCAGCAGTGAAGCTGGGACAGGCCTTAACTTC
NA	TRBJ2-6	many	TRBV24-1	CATSRSLLRGGANVLTF	TGTGCCACCAGTCGCAGCCTCCTCAGGGGTGGGGCCAACGTCCTGACTTTC
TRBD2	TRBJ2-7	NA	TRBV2	CASSVGRVGEQYF	TGTGCCAGCAGTGTTGGGAGGGTTGGGGAGCAGTACTTC
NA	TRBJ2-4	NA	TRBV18	CASSPRPRTVAKNIQYF	TGTGCCAGCTCACCACGTCCCAGGACGGTAGCCAAAAACATTCAGTACTTC
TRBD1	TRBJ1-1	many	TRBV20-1	CSAPLRQGNTEAFF	TGCAGTGCTCCTTTAAGACAGGGGAACACTGAAGCTTTCTTT
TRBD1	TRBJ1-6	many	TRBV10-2	CASRGRQGNSPLHF	TGCGCCAGCAGAGGTAGACAGGGCAACTCACCCCTCCACTTT
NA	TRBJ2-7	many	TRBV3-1	CASSPRGYYEQYF	TGTGCCAGCAGCCCTCGGGGGTACTACGAGCAGTACTTC
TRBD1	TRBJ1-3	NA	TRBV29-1	CSVRTTGSGNTIYF	TGCAGCGTCCGAACGACAGGGAGCGGAAACACCATATATTTT
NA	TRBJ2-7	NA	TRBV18	CASSALTGFGEQYF	TGTGCCAGCTCGGCCTTGACGGGGTTCGGCGAGCAGTACTTC
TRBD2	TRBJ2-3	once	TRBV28	CASSLWASGIGTDTQYF	TGTGCCAGCAGTTTATGGGCTAGCGGGATCGGCACAGATACGCAGTATTTT
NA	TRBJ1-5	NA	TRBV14	CASSQGRNQPQHF	TGTGCCAGCAGCCAAGGGCGCAATCAGCCCCAGCATTTT
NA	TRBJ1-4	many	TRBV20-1	CSASAGTLYSNEKLFF	TGCAGTGCTTCAGCCGGGACCCTCTATAGTAATGAAAAACTGTTTTTT
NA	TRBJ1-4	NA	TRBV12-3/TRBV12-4	CASSPIPEKLFF	TGTGCCAGCAGCCCGATACCCGAAAAACTGTTTTTT
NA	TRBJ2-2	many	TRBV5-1	CASSLVAASVGTGELFF	TGCGCCAGCAGCTTGGTTGCAGCGTCTGTGGGCACCGGGGAGCTGTTTTTT
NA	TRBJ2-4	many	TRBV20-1	CSAPSSRLAKNIQYF	TGCAGTGCTCCCTCTAGCAGGCTAGCCAAAAACATTCAGTACTTC
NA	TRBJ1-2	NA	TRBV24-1	CATSDSRPQDGYTF	TGTGCCACCAGTGATTCCCGACCCCAAGATGGCTACACCTTC
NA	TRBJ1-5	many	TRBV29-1	CSVKGVGQPQHF	TGCAGCGTTAAGGGTGTTGGTCAGCCCCAGCATTTT
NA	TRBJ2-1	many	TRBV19	CASSIKPAANNEQFF	TGTGCCAGTAGTATCAAGCCAGCGGCTAACAATGAGCAGTTCTTC
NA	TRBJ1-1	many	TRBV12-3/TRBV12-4	CASSIGVAAEAFF	TGTGCCAGCAGCATCGGGGTAGCTGCTGAAGCTTTCTTT
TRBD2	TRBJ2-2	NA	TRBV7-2	CASSTRTSGNTGELFF	TGTGCCAGCAGCACCAGGACTAGCGGAAACACCGGGGAGCTGTTTTTT
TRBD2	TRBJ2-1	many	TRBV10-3	CAIRTSGTPGSYNEQFF	TGTGCCATCAGAACTAGCGGGACGCCGGGCTCCTACAATGAGCAGTTCTTC
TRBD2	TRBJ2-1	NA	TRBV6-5	CASSYGTSGSRHEQFF	TGTGCCAGCAGTTACGGCACTAGCGGGAGTCGGCATGAGCAGTTCTTC
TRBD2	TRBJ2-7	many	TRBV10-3	CAISDGGGYEQYF	TGTGCCATCAGTGATGGGGGGGGGTACGAGCAGTACTTC
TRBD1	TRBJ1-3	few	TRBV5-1	CASSYGTGDSSGNTIYF	TGCGCCAGCAGCTATGGGACAGGGGATAGCTCTGGAAACACCATATATTTT
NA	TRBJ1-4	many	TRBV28	CASSFEGGVEKLFF	TGTGCCAGCAGTTTCGAGGGGGGAGTGGAAAAACTGTTTTTT
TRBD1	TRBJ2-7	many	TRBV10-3	CAISGSDRVTNEQYF	TGTGCCATCAGTGGGTCGGACAGGGTTACCAACGAGCAGTACTTC
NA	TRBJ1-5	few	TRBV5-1	CASSLAADQPQHF	TGCGCCAGCAGCTTGGCCGCGGATCAGCCCCAGCATTTT
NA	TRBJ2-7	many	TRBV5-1	CASSWVDGYEQYF	TGCGCCAGCAGCTGGGTTGACGGCTACGAGCAGTACTTC
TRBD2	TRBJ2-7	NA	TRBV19	CASSIVETSGSRYEQYF	TGTGCCAGTAGTATAGTGGAGACTAGCGGGAGTCGATACGAGCAGTACTTC
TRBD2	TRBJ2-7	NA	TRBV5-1	CASRTSYSYEQYF	TGCGCCAGTCGGACTAGCTACTCGTACGAGCAGTACTTC
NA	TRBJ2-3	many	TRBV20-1	CSARVATSTDTQYF	TGCAGTGCTAGAGTTGCCACTAGCACAGATACGCAGTATTTT
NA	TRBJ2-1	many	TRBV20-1	CSARLDTTSYNEQFF	TGCAGTGCTAGACTCGACACTACGTCCTACAATGAGCAGTTCTTC
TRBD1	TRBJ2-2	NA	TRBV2	CASSESWTGTNTGELFF	TGTGCCAGCAGTGAAAGTTGGACAGGGACGAACACCGGGGAGCTGTTTTTT
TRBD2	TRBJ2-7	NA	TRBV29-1	CSDPPVLAVSYEQYF	TGCAGCGACCCTCCCGTACTAGCGGTGTCCTACGAGCAGTACTTC
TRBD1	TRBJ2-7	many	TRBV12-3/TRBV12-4	CASSATGGFSYEQYF	TGTGCCAGCTCAGCGACAGGGGGCTTCTCCTACGAGCAGTACTTC
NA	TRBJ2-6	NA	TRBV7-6	CASSLGGGANVLTF	TGTGCCAGCAGCTTAGGAGGGGGGGCCAACGTCCTGACTTTC
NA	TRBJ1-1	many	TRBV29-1	CSAGTEAFF	TGCAGCGCCGGGACTGAAGCTTTCTTT
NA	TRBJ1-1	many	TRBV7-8	CASSLGHLGNTEAFF	TGTGCCAGCAGCTTAGGACACCTCGGGAACACTGAAGCTTTCTTT
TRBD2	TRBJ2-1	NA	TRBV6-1	CASSLRRAGGDNEQFF	TGTGCCAGCAGCCTCCGAAGAGCGGGAGGAGACAATGAGCAGTTCTTC